Listed below are T cell receptor beta chains from one sample, sequenced in a study of T cell changes during pregnancy in multiple sclerosis. The data were produced by immunoSEQ multiplex PCR, yet TCRdb's version contains in-frame clones alone and is incomplete. The table has roughly 64,000 clones, more than 75% seen once. Specimen: peripheral blood, collected in the second trimester of pregnancy. These receptors originate from a female donor with multiple sclerosis, enrolled in a pregnancy study. CDR3s include the opening cysteine and the closing phenylalanine or tryptophan. The D gene is left open where the match is weak. Part of the rows lack a size; the others show once, few, many or a class for expanded clones.

>TRBV2|once|13|TRBJ1-2|-
TGTGCCAGCAGTGAAGGACAGAACTATGGCTACACCTTC
CASSEGQNYGYTF
>TRBV6-5|-|16|TRBJ1-4|-
TGTGCCAGCAGTTATAGGCAGGGCCCTCCTAATGAAAAACTGTTTTTT
CASSYRQGPPNEKLFF
>TRBV19|-|15|TRBJ2-2|-
TGTGCCAGTAGCAACGGGACATACCGAACCGGGGAGCTGTTTTTT
CASSNGTYRTGELFF
>TRBV29-1|-|13|TRBJ1-2|TRBD1
TGCAGCGTTAGGGACAGGGCCTACTATGGCTACACCTTC
CSVRDRAYYGYTF
>TRBV27|-|16|TRBJ2-5|TRBD2
TGTGCCAGCAGTTCCTGGGCTAGCGGGGACCAAGAGACCCAGTACTTC
CASSSWASGDQETQYF
>TRBV10-3|-|18|TRBJ1-6|TRBD1
TGTGCCACCTCCTTCCCAGTACAGGGGCAGAGCCGTAATTCACCCCTCCACTTT
CATSFPVQGQSRNSPLHF
>TRBV5-1|-|17|TRBJ2-7|TRBD2
TGCGCCAGCAGCTTGGGACTAGCGGGGGGGGATACGTACGAGCAGTACTTC
CASSLGLAGGDTYEQYF
>TRBV11-2|-|16|TRBJ2-7|-
TGTGCCAGCAGCCCGCTCCCACCGGGGTCTAGCACCGAGCAGTACTTC
CASSPLPPGSSTEQYF
>TRBV6-6|once|16|TRBJ1-1|TRBD1
TGTGCCAGCAGCCCTACAGGGGCGCGGAGGAACACTGAAGCTTTCTTT
CASSPTGARRNTEAFF
>TRBV10-1|-|14|TRBJ2-6|-
TGCGCCAGCAGTGACCTCTCTGGGGCCAACGTCCTGACTTTC
CASSDLSGANVLTF
>TRBV2|-|12|TRBJ2-7|-
TGTGCCAGCAGTGAAGACGGGTACGAGCAGTACTTC
CASSEDGYEQYF
>TRBV28|-|13|TRBJ1-2|TRBD1
TGTGCCAGCAGGCAGGGACAGGGGTATGGCTACACCTTC
CASRQGQGYGYTF
>TRBV6-5|-|14|TRBJ2-7|TRBD2
TGTGCCAGCAGTTGGGGACTAACTCCGAACGAGCAGTACTTC
CASSWGLTPNEQYF
>TRBV2|-|14|TRBJ1-6|-
TGTGCCAGCACCACCCCCGGGAGTGATTCACCCCTCCACTTT
CASTTPGSDSPLHF
>TRBV15|-|16|TRBJ2-5|TRBD1
TGTGCCACCAGCAGAGGGACAGGGGCCCCCCAAGAGACCCAGTACTTC
CATSRGTGAPQETQYF
>TRBV19|-|14|TRBJ2-2|-
TGTGCCAGTAGTATCTTCGACAGCACCGGGGAGCTGTTTTTT
CASSIFDSTGELFF
>TRBV7-6|-|14|TRBJ1-1|-
TGTGCCAGCAGCTCTGTTACAGGGCCCAGTGAAGCTTTCTTT
CASSSVTGPSEAFF
>TRBV4-1|-|14|TRBJ2-1|TRBD2
TGCGCCAGCAGAAGACCCGGGACTAGCGTTGAGCAGTTCTTC
CASRRPGTSVEQFF
>TRBV4-3|-|16|TRBJ1-1|-
TGCGCCAGCAGCCAAGATGAGCGAGCGGAGGGCCCTGAAGCTTTCTTT
CASSQDERAEGPEAFF
>TRBV7-3|few|13|TRBJ1-2|TRBD1
TGTGCCAGCAGCCCGGGGACAGGGAGAGGCTACACCTTC
CASSPGTGRGYTF
>TRBV7-2|-|14|TRBJ1-6|-
TGTGCCAGCAGCTTAGACAGGGTGAGGTCACCCCTCCACTTT
CASSLDRVRSPLHF
>TRBV11-1|-|14|TRBJ1-1|TRBD1
TGTGCCAGCAGCCAAACTGACAGGGCGTCTGAAGCTTTCTTT
CASSQTDRASEAFF
>TRBV11-3|-|17|TRBJ2-3|TRBD2
TGTGCCAGCAGCTTAGGCCTCGGGACTAGCGGGGGGGATACGCAGTATTTT
CASSLGLGTSGGDTQYF
>TRBV7-2|once|14|TRBJ1-5|-
TGTGCCAGCAGCTTAGCCTGGGAGGGACAGCCCCAGCATTTT
CASSLAWEGQPQHF
>TRBV9|-|15|TRBJ2-7|TRBD1
TGTGCCAGCAGCCTTCAGACAGGGTTGAGGCAAGAGCAGTACTTC
CASSLQTGLRQEQYF
>TRBV15|-|14|TRBJ2-7|TRBD1
TGTGCCACCAGCGAACGACAGGGTGGGTACGAGCAGTACTTC
CATSERQGGYEQYF
>TRBV2|once|13|TRBJ2-2|-
TGTGCCAGCATGACAGAAAACACCGGGGAGCTGTTTTTT
CASMTENTGELFF
>TRBV25-1|-|18|TRBJ1-3|-
TGTGCCAGCAGTGAAATAGACAGTCCGTGGGACTCTGGAAACACCATATATTTT
CASSEIDSPWDSGNTIYF
>TRBV4-1|-|17|TRBJ1-6|-
TGCGCCAGCAGCCAAGATCCCGAGACAGGCCAAGATTCACCCCTCCACTTT
CASSQDPETGQDSPLHF
>TRBV9|few|17|TRBJ1-1|TRBD1
TGTGCCAGCAGCGTAAGTTGGGACAGGGAAAACAGCACTGAAGCTTTCTTT
CASSVSWDRENSTEAFF
>TRBV5-1|-|14|TRBJ1-1|-
TGCGCCAGCAGCTTGTCCACAGGGAACACTGAAGCTTTCTTT
CASSLSTGNTEAFF
>TRBV30|-|16|TRBJ2-7|-
TGTGCCTGGGTCCCCGAGGGCCCACCCCGCGTTAGCGAGCAGTACTTC
CAWVPEGPPRVSEQYF
>TRBV5-1|-|12|TRBJ2-3|-
TGCGCCAGCAGCACACCCACAGATACGCAGTATTTT
CASSTPTDTQYF
>TRBV27|-|14|TRBJ1-5|-
TGTGCCAGCAGGCCGGGAGCAAGCAATCAGCCCCAGCATTTT
CASRPGASNQPQHF
>TRBV2|-|13|TRBJ1-1|-
TGTGCCAGCAGTGCTGACACGAACACTGAAGCTTTCTTT
CASSADTNTEAFF
>TRBV5-1|-|16|TRBJ2-5|TRBD2
TGCGCCAGCAGCTCGGGACTAGCCCCGGGAGTCGAGACCCAGTACTTC
CASSSGLAPGVETQYF
>TRBV7-7|-|15|TRBJ2-7|-
TGTGCTAGCAGCTTAGGTCGGGAGCCGAGCTACGAGCAGTACTTC
CASSLGREPSYEQYF
>TRBV30|-|13|TRBJ1-1|-
TGTGCCTGGACGGAGCAGGACTCCACTGAAGCTTTCTTT
CAWTEQDSTEAFF
>TRBV2|-|14|TRBJ2-7|TRBD2
TGTGCCAGCAATTCAGACGGGAGGGTCGTATTGCAGTACTTC
CASNSDGRVVLQYF
>TRBV28|-|12|TRBJ1-2|TRBD1
TGTGCCAGTGCGGGACAGGGCCATGGCTACACCTTC
CASAGQGHGYTF
>TRBV19|-|14|TRBJ2-1|TRBD1
TGTGCCAGTAGTAAGGACATAGCAGGGGGTGAGCAGTTCTTC
CASSKDIAGGEQFF
>TRBV2|-|14|TRBJ1-1|-
TGTGCCAGCAGTGAACAGGGATTAAACACTGAAGCTTTCTTT
CASSEQGLNTEAFF
>TRBV19|once|13|TRBJ2-2|-
TGTGCCAGTAGTGCGAGAGGCACCGGGGAGCTGTTTTTT
CASSARGTGELFF
>TRBV29-1|few|13|TRBJ2-7|-
TGCAGCGTTTCGTCTAACCTAGCCTACGAGCAGTACTTC
CSVSSNLAYEQYF
>TRBV6-6|few|15|TRBJ2-7|TRBD1
TGTGCCAGCAGTTACGACCGGGACAGGGCCTACGAGCAGTACTTC
CASSYDRDRAYEQYF
>TRBV18|-|17|TRBJ2-2|-
TGTGCCAGCTCACCAAGCAGGGAACCCGCGAACACCGGGGAGCTGTTTTTT
CASSPSREPANTGELFF
>TRBV5-1|-|18|TRBJ2-1|TRBD2
TGCGCCAGCAGCTTGAGACTAGCGGGGGGTAGCGCCTACAATGAGCAGTTCTTC
CASSLRLAGGSAYNEQFF
>TRBV2|-|15|TRBJ2-7|TRBD2
TGTGCCAGCAGTGCCGGGACTAGCGAGACTTACGAGCAGTACTTC
CASSAGTSETYEQYF
>TRBV10-1|-|14|TRBJ1-1|-
TGCGCCAGCAGTCCAGCAGGGTGGAACACTGAAGCTTTCTTT
CASSPAGWNTEAFF
>TRBV30|-|15|TRBJ2-7|-
TGTGCCTGGAGTCCCCCCGGCAGGAGGGTAGGGGAGCAGTACTTC
CAWSPPGRRVGEQYF